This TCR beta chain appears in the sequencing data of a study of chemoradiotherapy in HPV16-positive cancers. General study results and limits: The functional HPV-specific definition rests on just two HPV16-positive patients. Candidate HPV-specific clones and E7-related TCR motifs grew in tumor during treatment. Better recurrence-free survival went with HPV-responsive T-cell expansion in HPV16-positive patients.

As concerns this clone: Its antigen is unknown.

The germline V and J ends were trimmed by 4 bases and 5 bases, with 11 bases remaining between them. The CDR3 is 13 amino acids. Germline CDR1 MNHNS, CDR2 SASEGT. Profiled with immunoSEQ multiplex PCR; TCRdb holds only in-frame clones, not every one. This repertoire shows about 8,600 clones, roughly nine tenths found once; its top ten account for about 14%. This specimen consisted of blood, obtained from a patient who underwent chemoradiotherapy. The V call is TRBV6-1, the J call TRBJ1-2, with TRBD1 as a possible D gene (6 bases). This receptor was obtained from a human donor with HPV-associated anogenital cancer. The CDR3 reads CASSVDSGYGYTF. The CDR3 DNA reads TGTGCCAGCAGTGTGGACAGTGGGTATGGCTACACCTTC.